This T cell receptor beta chain was sequenced during a study of Tregs in tolerant kidney transplant recipients. Data came from immunoSEQ multiplex PCR; TCRdb stores just in-frame clones and leaves some out. The data show 90,000 to 150,000 clones, roughly 92% seen once. Unstimulated Tregs (CD4+CD25+CD127-) and CD4+CD25- non-Tregs were sorted from PBMCs. V shed 0 bases and J shed 1 base, with 4 bases lying between them. The CDR3 has 13 amino acids. Germline CDR1 is SGDLS and CDR2 is YYNGEE. This TCR derives from a human donor in good health. The sequencing sample was made of CD4+ T cells from blood. V is TRBV9 and J is TRBJ2-5; no definite D call. As DNA, the CDR3 is TGTGCCAGCAGCGTAGTACCCCAAGAGACCCAGTACTTC. This sequence encodes CASSVVPQETQYF.